The 3 T cell receptor beta chains in this list originate from one sample, sequenced in a study of T cell repertoires in cytomegalovirus infection. The antigens for these receptors are not known. TCRdb analysed the reads with MiXCR anew, one entry per CDR3 protein. The sample records over 55,000 distinct CDR3 sequences, 20% to 25% being singletons. The source was CD8+ T cells from cultured PBMCs, collected from culture after CMV antigen stimulation. The receptor set was obtained from a human donor in good health (CMV status not recorded). Some clones in this sample may be carry-over from other donors' samples.

This clonotype turned up a few times. The rearrangement links TRBV6-5 to TRBJ1-1; the D is unclear. This CDR3 is built from 13 residues. V was shortened by 6 bases and J by 7 bases, with 15 bases between the two germline ends. Germline CDR1 MNHEY, CDR2 SVGAGI. CDR3 sequence (DNA): TGTGCCAGCAGCCCACCTCCCGAGAGTGAAGCTTTCTTT. Encoded protein: CASSPPPESEAFF.

CDR3 coding DNA: TGTGCCAGCAGCTTAGCGCGTGAGGGAAACACCATATATTTT. Amino acids: CASSLAREGNTIYF. This chain links TRBV7-9 with TRBJ1-3; D gene ambiguous. Trimming removed 0 bases from V and 4 bases from J, with 7 bases in between. The CDR3 consists of 14 residues. Looked up from germline, CDR1 is SEHNR and CDR2 is FQNEAQ (reference sequence). Based on the CDR3 plus reference TRBV7-9 and TRBJ1-3, the full variable domain is DTGVSQNPRHKITKRGQNVTFRCDPISEHNRLYWYRQTLGQGPEFLTYFQNEAQLEKSRLLSDRFSAERPKGSFSTLEIQRTEQGDSAMYLCASSLAREGNTIYFGEGSWLTVV.

This clonotype was seen only a few times. The V gene is TRBV27, the J gene TRBJ2-3; the match to TRBD1 covers 8 bases. Unmatched junction bases numbered 11, after V lost 4 bases and J lost 8 bases. Germline-derived CDR1 and CDR2 are MNHEY and SMNVEV (reference sequence). The CDR3 is 15 amino acids. The CDR3 coding sequence is TGTGCCAGCAGTTCCCGGGACAGGCCTATGGGTACGCAGTATTTT. Protein: CASSSRDRPMGTQYF.